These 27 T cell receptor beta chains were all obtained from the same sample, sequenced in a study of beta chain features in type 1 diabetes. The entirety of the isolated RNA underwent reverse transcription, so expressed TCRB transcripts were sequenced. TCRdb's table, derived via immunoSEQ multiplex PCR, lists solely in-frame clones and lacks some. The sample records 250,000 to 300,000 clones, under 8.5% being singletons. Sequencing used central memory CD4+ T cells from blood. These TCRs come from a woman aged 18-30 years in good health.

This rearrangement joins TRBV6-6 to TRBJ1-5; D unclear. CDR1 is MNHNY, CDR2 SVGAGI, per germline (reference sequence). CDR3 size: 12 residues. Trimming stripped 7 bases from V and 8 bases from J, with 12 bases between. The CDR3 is CASTDGVEPQHF. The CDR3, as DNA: TGTGCCAGCACCGACGGGGTGGAGCCCCAGCATTTT.

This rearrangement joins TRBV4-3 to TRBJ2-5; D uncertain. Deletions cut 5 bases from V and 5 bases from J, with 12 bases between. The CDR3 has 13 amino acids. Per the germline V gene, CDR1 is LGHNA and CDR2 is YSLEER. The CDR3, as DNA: TGCGCCAGCAGCGTTAGTTTGTGGGAGACCCAGTACTTC. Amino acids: CASSVSLWETQYF.

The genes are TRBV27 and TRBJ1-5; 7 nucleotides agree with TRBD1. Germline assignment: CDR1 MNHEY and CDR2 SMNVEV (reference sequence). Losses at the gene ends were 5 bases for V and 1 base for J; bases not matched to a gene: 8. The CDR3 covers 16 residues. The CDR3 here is CASSPAGGRSNQPQHF. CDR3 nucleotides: TGTGCCAGCAGTCCTGCAGGGGGAAGGAGCAATCAGCCCCAGCATTTT.

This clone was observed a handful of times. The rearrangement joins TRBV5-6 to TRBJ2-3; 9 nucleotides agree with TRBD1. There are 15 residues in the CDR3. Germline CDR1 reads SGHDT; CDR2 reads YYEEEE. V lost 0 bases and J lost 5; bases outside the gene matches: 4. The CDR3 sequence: CASSLVRQGGDTQYF. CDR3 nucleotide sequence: TGTGCCAGCAGCTTGGTTCGACAGGGGGGAGATACGCAGTATTTT.

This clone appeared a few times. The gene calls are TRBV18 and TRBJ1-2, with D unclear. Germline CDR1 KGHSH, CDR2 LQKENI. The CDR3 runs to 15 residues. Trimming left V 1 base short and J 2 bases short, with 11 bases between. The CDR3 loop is CASSPLGDLNYGYTF. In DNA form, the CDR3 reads TGTGCCAGCTCACCACTGGGCGACCTAAACTATGGCTACACCTTC.

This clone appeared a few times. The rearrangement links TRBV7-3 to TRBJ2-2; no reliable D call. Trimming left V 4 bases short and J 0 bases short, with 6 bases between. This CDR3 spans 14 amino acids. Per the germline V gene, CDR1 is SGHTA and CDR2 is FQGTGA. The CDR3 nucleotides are TGTGCCAGCAGCTCGGACCCGAACACCGGGGAGCTGTTTTTT. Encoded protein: CASSSDPNTGELFF.

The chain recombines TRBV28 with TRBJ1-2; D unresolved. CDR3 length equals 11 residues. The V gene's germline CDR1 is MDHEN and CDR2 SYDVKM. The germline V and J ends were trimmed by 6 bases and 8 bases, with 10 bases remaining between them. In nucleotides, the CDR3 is TGTGCCAGCAGCTATTTAGACGGCTACACCTTC. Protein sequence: CASSYLDGYTF.

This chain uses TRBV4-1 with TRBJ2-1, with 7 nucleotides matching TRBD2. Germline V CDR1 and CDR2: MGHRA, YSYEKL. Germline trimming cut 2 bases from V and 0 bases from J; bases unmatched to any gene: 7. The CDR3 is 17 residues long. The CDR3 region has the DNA TGCGCCAGCAGCCAATGGGGGAGGGGCAGCTCCTACAATGAGCAGTTCTTC. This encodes CASSQWGRGSSYNEQFF.

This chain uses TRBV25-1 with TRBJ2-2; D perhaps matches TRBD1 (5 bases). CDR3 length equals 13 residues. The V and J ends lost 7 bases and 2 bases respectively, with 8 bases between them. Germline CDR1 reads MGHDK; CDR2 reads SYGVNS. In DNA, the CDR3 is TGTGCCAGCATGGACACTAACACCGGGGAGCTGTTTTTT. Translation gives CASMDTNTGELFF.

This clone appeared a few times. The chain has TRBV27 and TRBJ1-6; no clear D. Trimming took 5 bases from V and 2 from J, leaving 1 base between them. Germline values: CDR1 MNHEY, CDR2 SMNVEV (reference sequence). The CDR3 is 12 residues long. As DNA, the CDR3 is TGTGCCAGCAGTACCTATAATTCACCCCTCCACTTT. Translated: CASSTYNSPLHF.

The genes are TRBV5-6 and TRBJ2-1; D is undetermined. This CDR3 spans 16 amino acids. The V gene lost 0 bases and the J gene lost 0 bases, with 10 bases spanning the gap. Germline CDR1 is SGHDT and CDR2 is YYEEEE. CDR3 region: CASSLGPQGSYNEQFF. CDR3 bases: TGTGCCAGCAGCTTGGGGCCGCAAGGCTCCTACAATGAGCAGTTCTTC.

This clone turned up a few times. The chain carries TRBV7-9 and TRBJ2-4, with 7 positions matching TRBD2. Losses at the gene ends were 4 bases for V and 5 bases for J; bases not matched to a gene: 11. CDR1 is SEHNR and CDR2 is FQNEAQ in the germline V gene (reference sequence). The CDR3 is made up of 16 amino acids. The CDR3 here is CASSSLGREEENIQYF. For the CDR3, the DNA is TGTGCCAGCAGCTCTTTAGGACGGGAGGAGGAAAACATTCAGTACTTC.

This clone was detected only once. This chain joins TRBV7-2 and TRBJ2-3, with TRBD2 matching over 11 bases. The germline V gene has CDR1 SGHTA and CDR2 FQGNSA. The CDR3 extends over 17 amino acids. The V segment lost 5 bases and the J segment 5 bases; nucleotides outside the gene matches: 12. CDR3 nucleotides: TGTGCCAGCAGCGGTAGAGTAGCGGGGGGGCTGGTAGATACGCAGTATTTT. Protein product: CASSGRVAGGLVDTQYF.

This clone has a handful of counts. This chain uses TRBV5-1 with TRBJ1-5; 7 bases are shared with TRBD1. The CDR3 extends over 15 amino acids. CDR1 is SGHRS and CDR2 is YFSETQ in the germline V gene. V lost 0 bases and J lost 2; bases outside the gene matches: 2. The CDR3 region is CASSLDTGGNQPQHF. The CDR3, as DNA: TGCGCCAGCAGCTTGGATACAGGGGGCAATCAGCCCCAGCATTTT.

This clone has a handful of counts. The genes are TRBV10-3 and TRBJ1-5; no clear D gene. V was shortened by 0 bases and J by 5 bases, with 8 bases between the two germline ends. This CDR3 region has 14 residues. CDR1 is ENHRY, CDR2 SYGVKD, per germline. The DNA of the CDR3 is TGTGCCATCAGTGAGTCCTCGGGTTATCAGCCCCAGCATTTT. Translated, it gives CAISESSGYQPQHF.

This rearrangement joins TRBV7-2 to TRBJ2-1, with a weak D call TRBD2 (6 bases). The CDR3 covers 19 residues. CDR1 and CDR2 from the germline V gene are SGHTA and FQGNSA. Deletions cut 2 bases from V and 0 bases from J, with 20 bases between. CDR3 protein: CASSLLQTSMRSSYNEQFF. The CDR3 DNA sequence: TGTGCCAGCAGCTTATTGCAGACTAGTATGCGGAGCTCCTACAATGAGCAGTTCTTC.

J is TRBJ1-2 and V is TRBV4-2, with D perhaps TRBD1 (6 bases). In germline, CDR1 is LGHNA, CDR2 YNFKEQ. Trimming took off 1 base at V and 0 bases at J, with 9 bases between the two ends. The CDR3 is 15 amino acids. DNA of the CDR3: TGTGCCAGCAGCCAAGTTGGACAGTCTAACTATGGCTACACCTTC. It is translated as CASSQVGQSNYGYTF.

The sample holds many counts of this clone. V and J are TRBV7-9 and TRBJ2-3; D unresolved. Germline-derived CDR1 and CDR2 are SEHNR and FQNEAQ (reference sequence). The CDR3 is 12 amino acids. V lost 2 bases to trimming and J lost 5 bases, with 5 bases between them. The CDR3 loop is CASSLSGDTQYF. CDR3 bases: TGTGCCAGCAGCTTATCGGGAGATACGCAGTATTTT.

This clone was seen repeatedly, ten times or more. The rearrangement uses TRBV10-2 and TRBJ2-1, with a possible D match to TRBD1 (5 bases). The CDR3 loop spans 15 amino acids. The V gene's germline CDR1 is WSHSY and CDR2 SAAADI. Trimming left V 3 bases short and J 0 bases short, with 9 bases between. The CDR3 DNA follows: TGCGCCAGCAGTGACAGGACAAGCTCCTACAATGAGCAGTTCTTC. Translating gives CASSDRTSSYNEQFF.

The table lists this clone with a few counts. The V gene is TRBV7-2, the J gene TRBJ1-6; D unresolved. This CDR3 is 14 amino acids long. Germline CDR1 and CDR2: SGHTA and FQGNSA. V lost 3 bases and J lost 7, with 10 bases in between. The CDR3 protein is CASSLVAVNSPLHF. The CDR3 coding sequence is TGTGCCAGCAGCTTGGTGGCAGTAAATTCACCCCTCCACTTT.

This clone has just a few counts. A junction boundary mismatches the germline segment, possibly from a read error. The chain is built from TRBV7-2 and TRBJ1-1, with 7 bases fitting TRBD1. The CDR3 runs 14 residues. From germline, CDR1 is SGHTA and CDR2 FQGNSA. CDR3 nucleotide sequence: TGCGCCAGCAGCAGCAGGGGGTCGGACACTGAAGCTTTCTTT. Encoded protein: CASSSRGSDTEAFF.

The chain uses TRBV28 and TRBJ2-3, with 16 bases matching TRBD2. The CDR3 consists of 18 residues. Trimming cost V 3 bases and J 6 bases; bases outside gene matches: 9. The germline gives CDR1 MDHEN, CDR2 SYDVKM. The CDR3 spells CASSLGTSGRALLDTQYF. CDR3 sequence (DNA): TGTGCCAGCAGTTTGGGGACTAGCGGGAGGGCCCTTTTGGATACGCAGTATTTT.

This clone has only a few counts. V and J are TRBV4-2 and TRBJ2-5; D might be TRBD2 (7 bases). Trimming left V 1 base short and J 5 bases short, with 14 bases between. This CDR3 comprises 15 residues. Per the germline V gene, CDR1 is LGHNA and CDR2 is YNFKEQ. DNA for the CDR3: TGTGCCAGCAGCCAAGGAGGGGGGGCCGCCGAGACCCAGTACTTC. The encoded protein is CASSQGGGAAETQYF.

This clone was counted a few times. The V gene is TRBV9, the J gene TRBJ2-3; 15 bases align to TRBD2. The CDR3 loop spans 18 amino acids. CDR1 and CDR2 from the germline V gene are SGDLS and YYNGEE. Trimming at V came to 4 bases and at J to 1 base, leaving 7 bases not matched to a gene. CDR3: CASSSGTSGGQGTDTQYF. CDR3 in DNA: TGTGCCAGCAGCTCCGGGACTAGCGGGGGGCAGGGCACAGATACGCAGTATTTT.

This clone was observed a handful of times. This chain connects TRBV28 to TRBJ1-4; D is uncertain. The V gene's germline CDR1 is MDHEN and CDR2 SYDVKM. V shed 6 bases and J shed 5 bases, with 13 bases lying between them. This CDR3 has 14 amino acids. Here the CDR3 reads CASSIGRRNEKLFF. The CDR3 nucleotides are TGTGCCAGCAGCATCGGTCGGAGGAATGAAAAACTGTTTTTT.

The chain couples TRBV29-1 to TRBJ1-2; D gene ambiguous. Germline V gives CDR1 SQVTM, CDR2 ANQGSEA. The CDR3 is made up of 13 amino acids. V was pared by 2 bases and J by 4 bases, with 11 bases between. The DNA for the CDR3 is TGCAGCGTTGAAAGTGGGCCGATCTATGGCTACACCTTC. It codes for CSVESGPIYGYTF.

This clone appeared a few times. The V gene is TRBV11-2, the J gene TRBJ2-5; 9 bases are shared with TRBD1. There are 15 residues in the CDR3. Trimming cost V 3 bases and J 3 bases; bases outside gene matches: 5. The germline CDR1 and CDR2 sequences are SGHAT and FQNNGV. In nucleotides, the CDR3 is TGTGCCAGCAGCTTCCACCGGGACAGGGAAGAGACCCAGTACTTC. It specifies CASSFHRDREETQYF.